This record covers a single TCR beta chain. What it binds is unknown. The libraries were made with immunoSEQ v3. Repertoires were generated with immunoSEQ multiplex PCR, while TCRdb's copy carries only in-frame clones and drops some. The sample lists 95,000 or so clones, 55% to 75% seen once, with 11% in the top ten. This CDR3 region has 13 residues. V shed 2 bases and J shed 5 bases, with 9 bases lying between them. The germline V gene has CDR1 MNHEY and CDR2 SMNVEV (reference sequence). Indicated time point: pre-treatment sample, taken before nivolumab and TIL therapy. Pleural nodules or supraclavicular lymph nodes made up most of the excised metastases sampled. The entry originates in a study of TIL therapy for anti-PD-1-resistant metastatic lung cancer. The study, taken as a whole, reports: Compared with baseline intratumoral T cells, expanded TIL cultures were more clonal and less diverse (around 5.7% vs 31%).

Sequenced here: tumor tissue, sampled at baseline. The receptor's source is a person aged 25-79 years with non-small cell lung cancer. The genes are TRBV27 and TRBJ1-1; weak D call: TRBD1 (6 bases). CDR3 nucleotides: TGTGCCAGCAGTTTAAAGGGGGTTACTGAAGCTTTCTTT. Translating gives CASSLKGVTEAFF.